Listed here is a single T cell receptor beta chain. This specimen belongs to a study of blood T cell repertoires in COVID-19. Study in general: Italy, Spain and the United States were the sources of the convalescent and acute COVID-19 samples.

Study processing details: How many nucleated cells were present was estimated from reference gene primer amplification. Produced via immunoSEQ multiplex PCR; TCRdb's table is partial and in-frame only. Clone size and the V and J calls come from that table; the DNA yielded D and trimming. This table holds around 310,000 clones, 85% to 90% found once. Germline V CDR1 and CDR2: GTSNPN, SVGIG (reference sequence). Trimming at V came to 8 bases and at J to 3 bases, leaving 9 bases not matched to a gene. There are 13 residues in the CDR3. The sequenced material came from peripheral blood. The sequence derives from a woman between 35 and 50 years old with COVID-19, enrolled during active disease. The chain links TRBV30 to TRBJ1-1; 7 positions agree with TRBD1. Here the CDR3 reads CAGQGGGDTEAFF. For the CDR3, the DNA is TGTGCCGGACAAGGGGGCGGTGACACTGAAGCTTTCTTT. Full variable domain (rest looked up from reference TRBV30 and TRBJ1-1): SQTIHQWPATLVQPVGSPLSLECTVEGTSNPNLYWYRQAAGRGLQLLFYSVGIGQISSEVPQNLSASRPQDRQFILSSKKLLLSDSGFYLCAGQGGGDTEAFFGQGTRLTVV.